The 9 T cell receptor beta chains in this list originate from one sample, sequenced in a study of vaccination and CD4 T cells after COVID-19. These receptors are not linked to any known antigen. Treatment reported: roughly 10-day PBMC culture with coronavirus spike peptide pools or control peptides (ViraFEST assay). Cultured CD4+ T cells had their DNA profiled by the Oncomine TCR Beta short-read assay. A single record per CDR3 protein comes from TCRdb applying MiXCR to the PCR reads. The top ten hold around a quarter of the sample, which has 12,000 or so distinct CDR3 sequences, over 30% seen once. Sequencing input: cultured CD4+ T cells from blood. Source of these receptors: a human donor with COVID-19.

This chain connects TRBV20-1 to TRBJ1-5, with D perhaps matching TRBD1 (6 bases). The CDR3 length is 11 residues. V lost 3 bases and J lost 13, with 13 bases in between. The germline CDR1 and CDR2 sequences are DFQATT and SNEGSKA (reference sequence). The CDR3 sequence is CSASIGGLQHF. The CDR3 nucleotides are TGCAGTGCTAGTATTGGGGGCCTGCAGCATTTT.

The chain has TRBV10-3 and TRBJ1-4, with unresolved D. V was shortened by 0 bases and J by 7 bases, with 15 bases between the two germline ends. Germline V gene lookup returns CDR1 ENHRY and CDR2 SYGVKD. The CDR3 covers 16 residues. The CDR3 sequence is CAISESLSGGSEKLFF. The CDR3 bases are TGTGCCATCAGTGAGTCCTTGTCCGGCGGGTCTGAAAAACTGTTTTTT.

This clonotype has only a few counts. The V call is TRBV7-3, the J call TRBJ1-2; possibly TRBD1 for D (5 bases). The CDR3 runs 13 residues. Per germline, CDR1 SGHTA and CDR2 FQGTGA. V was clipped by 5 bases and J by 7 bases, with 14 bases between them. CDR3 loop: CASSPQFGGGYTF. For the CDR3, the DNA is TGTGCCAGCAGCCCACAGTTTGGGGGTGGCTACACCTTC.

The chain has TRBV18 and TRBJ1-2; no clear D gene. The ends were cut back, 3 bases at V and 8 bases at J, with 16 bases in the middle. Germline V gene data show CDR1 as KGHSH and CDR2 as LQKENI. CDR3 length equals 14 residues. The chain's CDR3 is CASSPGVDGGGYTF. The DNA of the CDR3 is TGTGCCAGCTCACCGGGCGTGGACGGTGGCGGCTACACCTTC.

This clonotype was found a few times. The chain joins TRBV7-3 to TRBJ1-2; a possible D gene is TRBD1 (6 bases). V lost 0 bases, J lost 6 bases, and 8 bases lay in between. Germline CDR1 is SGHTA and CDR2 is FQGTGA. The CDR3 has 13 residues. CDR3 amino acids: CASSLTQGNGYTF. The CDR3 bases are TGTGCCAGCAGCTTAACGCAGGGGAATGGCTACACCTTC.

The sample holds a few counts of this clonotype. The chain has TRBV6-5 and TRBJ1-2; weak D call: TRBD1 (6 bases). Trimming pared 2 bases from V and 7 bases from J, leaving 11 bases between. CDR1 and CDR2 from the germline V gene are MNHEY and SVGAGI. This CDR3 region has 13 residues. The CDR3 sequence is CASSYVGAGGYTF. DNA for the CDR3: TGTGCCAGCAGTTACGTGGGGGCGGGTGGCTACACCTTC.

The CDR3 DNA follows: TGTGCCAGCAGTTACCCAGGTATGGATCATGAGCAGTTCTTC. This gives the protein CASSYPGMDHEQFF. The V gene is TRBV6-5, the J gene TRBJ2-1, with unresolved D. Germline-derived CDR1 and CDR2 are MNHEY and SVGAGI. This CDR3 has 14 residues. Trimming took 2 bases from V and 8 from J, leaving 13 bases between them.

The chain recombines TRBV27 with TRBJ1-5, with 7 bases lining up with TRBD1. Germline CDR1 MNHEY, CDR2 SMNVEV (reference sequence). The V segment lost 5 bases and the J segment 4 bases; nucleotides outside the gene matches: 5. CDR3 length: 14 residues. The CDR3 sequence: CASSPGQVNQPQHF. The CDR3 DNA reads TGTGCCAGCAGTCCCGGACAGGTAAATCAGCCCCAGCATTTT.

The chain is built from TRBV11-2 and TRBJ2-7, with TRBD2 identical over 8 bases. V lost 2 bases to trimming and J lost 0 bases; unmatched junction nucleotides: 3. Germline assignment: CDR1 SGHAT and CDR2 FQNNGV. The CDR3 extends over 15 amino acids. The CDR3 protein is CASSLLLAGSYEQYF. CDR3 nucleotides: TGTGCCAGCAGCTTATTGCTAGCGGGCTCCTACGAGCAGTACTTC.